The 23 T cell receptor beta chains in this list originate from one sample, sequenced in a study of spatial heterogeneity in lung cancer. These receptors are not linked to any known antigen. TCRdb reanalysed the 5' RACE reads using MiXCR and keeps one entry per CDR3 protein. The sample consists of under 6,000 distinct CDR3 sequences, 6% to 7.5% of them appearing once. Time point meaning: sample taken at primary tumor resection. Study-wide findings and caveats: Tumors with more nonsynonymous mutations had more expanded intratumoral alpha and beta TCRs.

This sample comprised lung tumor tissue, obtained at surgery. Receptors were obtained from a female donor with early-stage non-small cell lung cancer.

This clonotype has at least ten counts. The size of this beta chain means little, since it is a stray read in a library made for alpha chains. CDR3 amino acids: CSAGGLAGFSSTDTQYF. The CDR3 bases are TGCAGCGCCGGGGGTCTAGCGGGGTTCTCTAGCACAGATACGCAGTATTTT. The chain is built from TRBV29-1 and TRBJ2-3, with TRBD2 matching 9 bases. Looked up from germline, CDR1 is SQVTM and CDR2 is ANQGSEA. This CDR3 contains 17 residues. The ends lost 7 bases at V and 0 bases at J; junction bases unmatched: 14.

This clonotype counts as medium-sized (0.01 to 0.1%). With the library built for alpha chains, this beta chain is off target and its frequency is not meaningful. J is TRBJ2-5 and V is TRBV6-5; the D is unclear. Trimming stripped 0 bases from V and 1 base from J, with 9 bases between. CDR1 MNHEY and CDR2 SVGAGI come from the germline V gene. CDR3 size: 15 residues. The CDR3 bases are TGTGCCAGCAGTTACTCGATGGGTGTCCAAGAGACCCAGTACTTC. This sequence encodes CASSYSMGVQETQYF.

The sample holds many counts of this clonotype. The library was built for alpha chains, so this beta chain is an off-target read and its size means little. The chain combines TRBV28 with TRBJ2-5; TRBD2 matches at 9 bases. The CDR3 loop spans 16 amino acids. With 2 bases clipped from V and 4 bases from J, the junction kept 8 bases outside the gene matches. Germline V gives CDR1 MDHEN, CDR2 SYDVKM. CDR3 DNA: TGTGCCAGCAGTTTACGGCTAGCGGGAAGGGGAGAGACCCAGTACTTC. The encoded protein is CASSLRLAGRGETQYF.

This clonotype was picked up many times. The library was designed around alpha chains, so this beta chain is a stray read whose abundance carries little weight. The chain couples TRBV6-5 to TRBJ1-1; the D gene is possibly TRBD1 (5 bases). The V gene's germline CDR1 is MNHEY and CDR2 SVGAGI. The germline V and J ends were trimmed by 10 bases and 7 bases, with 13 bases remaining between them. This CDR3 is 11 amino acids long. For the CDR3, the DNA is TGTGCCATCTATTCGGGACTTGAAGCTTTCTTT. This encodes CAIYSGLEAFF.

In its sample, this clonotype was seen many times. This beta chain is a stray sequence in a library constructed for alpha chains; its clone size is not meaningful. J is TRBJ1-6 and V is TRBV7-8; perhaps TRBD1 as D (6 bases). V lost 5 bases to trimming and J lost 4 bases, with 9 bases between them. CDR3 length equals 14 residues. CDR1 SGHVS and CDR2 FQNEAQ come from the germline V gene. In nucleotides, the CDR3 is TGTGCCAGCAGCCAGGACAGTTATAATTCACCCCTCCACTTT. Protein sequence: CASSQDSYNSPLHF. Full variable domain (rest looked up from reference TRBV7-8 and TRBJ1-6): GAGVSQSPRYKVAKRGQDVALRCDPISGHVSLFWYQQALGQGPEFLTYFQNEAQLDKSGLPSDRFFAERPEGSVSTLKIQRTQQEDSAVYLCASSQDSYNSPLHFGNGTRLTVT.

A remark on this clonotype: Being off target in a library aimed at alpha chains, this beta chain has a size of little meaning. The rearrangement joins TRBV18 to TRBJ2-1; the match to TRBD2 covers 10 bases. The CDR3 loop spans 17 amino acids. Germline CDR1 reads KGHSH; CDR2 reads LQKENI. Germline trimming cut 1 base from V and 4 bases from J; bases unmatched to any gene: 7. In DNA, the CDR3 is TGTGCCAGCTCACCACAATTGATAGCGGGAGGATACAATGAGCAGTTCTTC. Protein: CASSPQLIAGGYNEQFF.

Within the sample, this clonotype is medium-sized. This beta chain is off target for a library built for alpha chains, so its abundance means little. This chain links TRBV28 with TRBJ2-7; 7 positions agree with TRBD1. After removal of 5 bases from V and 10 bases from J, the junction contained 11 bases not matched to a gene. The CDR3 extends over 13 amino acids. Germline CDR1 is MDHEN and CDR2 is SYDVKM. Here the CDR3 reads CASSPPRTGEQYV. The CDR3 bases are TGTGCCAGCAGTCCCCCCAGAACAGGGGAACAGTACGTC.

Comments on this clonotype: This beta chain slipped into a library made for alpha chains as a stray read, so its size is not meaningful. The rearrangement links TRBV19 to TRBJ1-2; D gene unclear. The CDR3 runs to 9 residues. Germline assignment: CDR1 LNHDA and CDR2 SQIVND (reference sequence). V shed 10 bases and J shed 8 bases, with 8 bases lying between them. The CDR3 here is CATLAGYTF. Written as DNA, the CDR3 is TGTGCCACCCTTGCGGGCTACACCTTC.

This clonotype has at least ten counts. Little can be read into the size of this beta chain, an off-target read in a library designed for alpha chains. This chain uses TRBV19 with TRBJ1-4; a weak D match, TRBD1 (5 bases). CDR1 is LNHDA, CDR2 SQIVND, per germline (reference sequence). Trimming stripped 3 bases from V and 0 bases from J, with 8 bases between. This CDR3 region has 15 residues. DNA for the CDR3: TGTGCCAGTAGTATCCGGGGGGCAACTAATGAAAAACTGTTTTTT. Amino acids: CASSIRGATNEKLFF. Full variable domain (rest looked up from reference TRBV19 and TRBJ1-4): DGGITQSPKYLFRKEGQNVTLSCEQNLNHDAMYWYRQDPGQGLRLIYYSQIVNDFQKGDIAEGYSVSREKKESFPLTVTSAQKNPTAFYLCASSIRGATNEKLFFGSGTQLSVL.

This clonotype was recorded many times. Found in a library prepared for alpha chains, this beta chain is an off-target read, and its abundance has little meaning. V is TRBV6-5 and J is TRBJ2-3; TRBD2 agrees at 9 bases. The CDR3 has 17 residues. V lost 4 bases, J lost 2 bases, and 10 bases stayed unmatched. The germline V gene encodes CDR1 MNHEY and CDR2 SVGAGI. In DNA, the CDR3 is TGTGCCAGCAGTTTCGACGGGACTAGCACCGACACAGATACGCAGTATTTT. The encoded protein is CASSFDGTSTDTDTQYF.

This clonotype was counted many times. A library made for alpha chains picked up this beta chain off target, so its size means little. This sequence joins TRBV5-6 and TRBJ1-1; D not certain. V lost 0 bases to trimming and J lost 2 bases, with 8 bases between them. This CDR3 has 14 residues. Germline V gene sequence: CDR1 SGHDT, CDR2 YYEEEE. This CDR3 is CASSLAPANTEAFF. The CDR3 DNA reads TGTGCCAGCAGCTTGGCTCCGGCAAACACTGAAGCTTTCTTT. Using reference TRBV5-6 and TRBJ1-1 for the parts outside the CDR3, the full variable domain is DAGVTQSPTHLIKTRGQQVTLRCSPKSGHDTVSWYQQALGQGPQFIFQYYEEEERQRGNFPDRFSGHQFPNYSSELNVNALLLGDSALYLCASSLAPANTEAFFGQGTRLTVV.

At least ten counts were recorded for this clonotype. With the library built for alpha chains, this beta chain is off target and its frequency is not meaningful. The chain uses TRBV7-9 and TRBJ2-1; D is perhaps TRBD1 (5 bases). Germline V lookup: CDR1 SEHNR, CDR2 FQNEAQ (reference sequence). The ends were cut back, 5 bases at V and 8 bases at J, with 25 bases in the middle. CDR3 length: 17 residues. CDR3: CASSRLTAEVFADEQFF. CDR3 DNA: TGTGCCAGCAGCCGACTGACAGCCGAAGTATTTGCGGATGAGCAGTTCTTC.

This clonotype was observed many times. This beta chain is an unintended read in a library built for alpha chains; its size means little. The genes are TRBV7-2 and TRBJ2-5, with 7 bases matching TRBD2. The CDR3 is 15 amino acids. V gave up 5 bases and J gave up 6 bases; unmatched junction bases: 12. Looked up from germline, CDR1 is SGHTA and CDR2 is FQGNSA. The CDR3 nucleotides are TGTGCCAGCAGCCAAGGGAGCGGGGAGCAAAAGACCCAGTACTTC. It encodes CASSQGSGEQKTQYF.

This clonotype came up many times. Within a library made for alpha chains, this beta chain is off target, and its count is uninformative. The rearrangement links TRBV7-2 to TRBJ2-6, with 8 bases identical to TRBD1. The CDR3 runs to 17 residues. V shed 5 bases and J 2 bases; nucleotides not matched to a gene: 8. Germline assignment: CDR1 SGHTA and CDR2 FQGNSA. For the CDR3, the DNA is TGTGCCAGCAGCCCGAGGACAGGGCAACCTGGGGCCAACGTCCTGACTTTC. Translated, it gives CASSPRTGQPGANVLTF. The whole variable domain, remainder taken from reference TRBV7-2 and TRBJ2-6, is GAGVSQSPSNKVTEKGKDVELRCDPISGHTALYWYRQSLGQGLEFLIYFQGNSAPDKSGLPSDRFSAERTGGSVSTLTIQRTQQEDSAVYLCASSPRTGQPGANVLTFGAGSRLTVL.

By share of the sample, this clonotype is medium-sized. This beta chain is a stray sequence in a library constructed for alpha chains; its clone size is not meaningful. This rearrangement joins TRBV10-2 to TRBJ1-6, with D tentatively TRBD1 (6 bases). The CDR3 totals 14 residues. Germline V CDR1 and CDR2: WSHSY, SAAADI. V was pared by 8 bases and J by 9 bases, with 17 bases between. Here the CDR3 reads CASSGGPGSSPLHF. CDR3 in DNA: TGCGCCAGCTCGGGGGGGCCAGGTAGTTCACCCCTCCACTTT.

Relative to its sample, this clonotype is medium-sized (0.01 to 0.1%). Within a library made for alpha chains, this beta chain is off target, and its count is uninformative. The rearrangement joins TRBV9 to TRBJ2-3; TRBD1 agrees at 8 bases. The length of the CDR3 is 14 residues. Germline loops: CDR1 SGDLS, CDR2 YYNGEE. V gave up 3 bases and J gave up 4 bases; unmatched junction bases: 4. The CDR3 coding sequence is TGTGCCAGCAGCGCGACAGGGGTGGCAGATACGCAGTATTTT. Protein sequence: CASSATGVADTQYF.

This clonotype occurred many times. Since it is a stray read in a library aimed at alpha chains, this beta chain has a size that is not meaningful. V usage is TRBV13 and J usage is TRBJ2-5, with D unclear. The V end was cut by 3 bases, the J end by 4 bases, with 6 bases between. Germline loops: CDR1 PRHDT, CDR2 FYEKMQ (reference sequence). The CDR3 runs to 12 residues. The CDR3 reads CASSFDGETQYF. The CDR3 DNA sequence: TGTGCCAGCAGCTTTGACGGAGAGACCCAGTACTTC.

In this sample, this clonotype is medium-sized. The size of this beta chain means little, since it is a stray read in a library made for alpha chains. The CDR3 protein is CASSQAGSHEQYF. The CDR3 DNA is TGTGCCAGCAGCCAAGCAGGGAGCCACGAGCAGTACTTC. The rearrangement joins TRBV3-1 to TRBJ2-7; D tentatively fits TRBD1 or TRBD2 (5 bases each). Per the germline V gene, CDR1 is LGHDT and CDR2 is YNNKEL (reference sequence). This CDR3 comprises 13 residues. V was clipped by 1 base and J by 5 bases, with 9 bases between them.

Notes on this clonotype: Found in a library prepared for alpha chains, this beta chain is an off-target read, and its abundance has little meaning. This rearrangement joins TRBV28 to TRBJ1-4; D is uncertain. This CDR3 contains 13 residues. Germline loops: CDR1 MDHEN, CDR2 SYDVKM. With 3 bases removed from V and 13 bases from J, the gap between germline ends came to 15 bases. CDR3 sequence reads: CASSFSASPLLFF. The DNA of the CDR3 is TGTGCCAGCAGTTTTTCGGCCTCACCATTACTGTTTTTT.

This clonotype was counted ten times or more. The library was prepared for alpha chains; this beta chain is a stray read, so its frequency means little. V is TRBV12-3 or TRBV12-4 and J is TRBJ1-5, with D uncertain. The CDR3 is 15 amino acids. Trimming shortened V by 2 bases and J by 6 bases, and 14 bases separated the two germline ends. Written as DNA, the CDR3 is TGTGCCAGCAGTTTATCTAAAGGGTTGGTTCAGCCCCAGCATTTT. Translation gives CASSLSKGLVQPQHF.

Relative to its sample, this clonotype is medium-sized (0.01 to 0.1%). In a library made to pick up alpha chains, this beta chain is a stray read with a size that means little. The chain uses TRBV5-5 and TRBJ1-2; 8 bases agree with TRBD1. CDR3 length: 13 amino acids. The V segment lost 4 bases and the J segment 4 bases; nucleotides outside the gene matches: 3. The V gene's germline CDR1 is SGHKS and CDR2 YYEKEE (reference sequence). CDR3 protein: CASSPGTGYGYTF. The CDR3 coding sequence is TGTGCCAGCAGCCCGGGGACAGGCTATGGCTACACCTTC.

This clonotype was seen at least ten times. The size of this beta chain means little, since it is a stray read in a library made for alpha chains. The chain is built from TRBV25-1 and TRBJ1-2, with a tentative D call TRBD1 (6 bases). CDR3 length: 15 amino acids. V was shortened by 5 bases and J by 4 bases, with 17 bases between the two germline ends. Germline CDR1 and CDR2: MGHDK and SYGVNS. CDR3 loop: CASSTGLIVGYGYTF. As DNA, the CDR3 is TGTGCCAGCAGTACAGGGCTGATAGTTGGCTATGGCTACACCTTC.

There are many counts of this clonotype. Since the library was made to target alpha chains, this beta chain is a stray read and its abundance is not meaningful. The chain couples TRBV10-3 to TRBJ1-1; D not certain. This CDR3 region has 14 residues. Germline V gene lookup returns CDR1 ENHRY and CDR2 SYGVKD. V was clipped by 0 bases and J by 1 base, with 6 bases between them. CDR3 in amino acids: CAISESAKNTEAFF. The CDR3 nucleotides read TGTGCCATCAGTGAGTCGGCCAAGAACACTGAAGCTTTCTTT.